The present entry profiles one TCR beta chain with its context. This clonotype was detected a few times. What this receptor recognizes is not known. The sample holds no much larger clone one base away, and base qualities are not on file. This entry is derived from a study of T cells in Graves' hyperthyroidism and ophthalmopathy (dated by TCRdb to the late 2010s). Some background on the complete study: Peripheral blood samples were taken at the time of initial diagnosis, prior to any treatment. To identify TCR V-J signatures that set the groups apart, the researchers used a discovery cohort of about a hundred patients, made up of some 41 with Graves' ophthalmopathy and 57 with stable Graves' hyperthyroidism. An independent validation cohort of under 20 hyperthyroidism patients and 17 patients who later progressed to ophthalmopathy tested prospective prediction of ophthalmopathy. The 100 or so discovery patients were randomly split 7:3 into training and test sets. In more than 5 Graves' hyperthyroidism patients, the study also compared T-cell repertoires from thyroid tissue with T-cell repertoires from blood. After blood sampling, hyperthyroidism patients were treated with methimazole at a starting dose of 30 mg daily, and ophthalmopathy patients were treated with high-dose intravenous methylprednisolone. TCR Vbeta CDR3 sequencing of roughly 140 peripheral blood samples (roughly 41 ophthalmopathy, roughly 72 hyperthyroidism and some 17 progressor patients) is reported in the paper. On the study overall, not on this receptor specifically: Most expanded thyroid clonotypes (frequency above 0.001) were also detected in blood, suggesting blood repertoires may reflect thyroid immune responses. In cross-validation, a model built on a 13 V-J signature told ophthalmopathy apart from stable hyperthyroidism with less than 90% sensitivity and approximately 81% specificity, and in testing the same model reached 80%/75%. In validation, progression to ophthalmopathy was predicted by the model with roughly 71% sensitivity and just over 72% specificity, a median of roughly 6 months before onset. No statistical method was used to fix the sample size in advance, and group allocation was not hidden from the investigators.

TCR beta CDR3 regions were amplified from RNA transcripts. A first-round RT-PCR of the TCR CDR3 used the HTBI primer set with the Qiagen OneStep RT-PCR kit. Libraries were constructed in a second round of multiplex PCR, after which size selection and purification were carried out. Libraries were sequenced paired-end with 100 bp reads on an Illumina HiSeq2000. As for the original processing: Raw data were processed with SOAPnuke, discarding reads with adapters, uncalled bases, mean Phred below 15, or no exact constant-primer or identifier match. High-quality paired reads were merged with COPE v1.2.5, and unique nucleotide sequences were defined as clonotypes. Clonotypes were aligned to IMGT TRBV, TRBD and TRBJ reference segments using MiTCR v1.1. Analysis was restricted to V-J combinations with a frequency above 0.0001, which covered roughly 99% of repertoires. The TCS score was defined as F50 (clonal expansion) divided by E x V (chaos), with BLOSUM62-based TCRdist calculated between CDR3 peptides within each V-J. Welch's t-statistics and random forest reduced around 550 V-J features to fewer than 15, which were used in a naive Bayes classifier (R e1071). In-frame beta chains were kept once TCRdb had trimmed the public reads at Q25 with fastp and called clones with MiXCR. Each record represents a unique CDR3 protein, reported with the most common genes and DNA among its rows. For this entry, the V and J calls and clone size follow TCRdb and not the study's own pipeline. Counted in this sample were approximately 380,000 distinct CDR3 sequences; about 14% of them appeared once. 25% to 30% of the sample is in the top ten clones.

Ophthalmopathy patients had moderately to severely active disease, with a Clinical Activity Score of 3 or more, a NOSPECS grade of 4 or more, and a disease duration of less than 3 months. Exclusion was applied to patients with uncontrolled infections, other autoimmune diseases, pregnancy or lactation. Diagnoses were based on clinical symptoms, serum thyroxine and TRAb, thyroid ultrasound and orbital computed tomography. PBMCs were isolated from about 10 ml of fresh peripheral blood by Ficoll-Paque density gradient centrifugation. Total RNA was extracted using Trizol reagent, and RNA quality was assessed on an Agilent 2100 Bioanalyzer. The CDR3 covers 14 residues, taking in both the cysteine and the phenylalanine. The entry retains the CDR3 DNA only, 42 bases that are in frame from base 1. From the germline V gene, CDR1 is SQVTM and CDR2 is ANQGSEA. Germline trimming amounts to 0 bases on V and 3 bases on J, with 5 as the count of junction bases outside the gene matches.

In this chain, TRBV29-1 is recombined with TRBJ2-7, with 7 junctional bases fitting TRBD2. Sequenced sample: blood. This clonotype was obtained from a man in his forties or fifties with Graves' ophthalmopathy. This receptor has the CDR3 CSVEETGGGYEQYF. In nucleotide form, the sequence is TGCAGCGTTGAAGAGACGGGAGGTGGCTACGAGCAGTACTTC.